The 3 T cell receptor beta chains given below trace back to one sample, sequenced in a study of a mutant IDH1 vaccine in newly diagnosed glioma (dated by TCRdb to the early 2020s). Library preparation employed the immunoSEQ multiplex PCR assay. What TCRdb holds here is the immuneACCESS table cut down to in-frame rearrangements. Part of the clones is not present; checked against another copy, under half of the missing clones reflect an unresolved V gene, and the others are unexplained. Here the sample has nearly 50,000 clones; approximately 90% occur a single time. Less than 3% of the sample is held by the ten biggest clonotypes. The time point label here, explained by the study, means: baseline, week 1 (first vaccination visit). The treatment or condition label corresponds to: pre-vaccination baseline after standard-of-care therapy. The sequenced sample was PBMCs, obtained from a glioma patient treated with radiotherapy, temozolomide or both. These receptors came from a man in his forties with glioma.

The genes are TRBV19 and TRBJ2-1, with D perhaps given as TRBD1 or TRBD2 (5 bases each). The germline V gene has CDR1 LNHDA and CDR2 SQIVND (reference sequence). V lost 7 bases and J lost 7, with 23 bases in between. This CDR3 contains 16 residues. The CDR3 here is CASTPSGRALQNEQFF. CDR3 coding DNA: TGTGCCAGTACACCTTCGGGGCGGGCTCTACAAAATGAGCAGTTCTTC.

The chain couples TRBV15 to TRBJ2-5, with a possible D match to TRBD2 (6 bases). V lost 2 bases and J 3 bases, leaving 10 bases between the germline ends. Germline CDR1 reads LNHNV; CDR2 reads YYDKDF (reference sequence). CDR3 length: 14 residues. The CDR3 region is CATSRNGLKETQYF. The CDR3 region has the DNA TGTGCCACCAGCAGAAATGGACTAAAAGAGACCCAGTACTTC.

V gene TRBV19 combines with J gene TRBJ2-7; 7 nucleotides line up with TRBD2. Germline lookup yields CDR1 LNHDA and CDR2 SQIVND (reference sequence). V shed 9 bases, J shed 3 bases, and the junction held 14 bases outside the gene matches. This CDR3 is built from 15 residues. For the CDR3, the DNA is TGTGCCAGGGGTAGCGGGCGCTATTACTACTACGAGCAGTACTTC. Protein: CARGSGRYYYYEQYF.